What follows are 5 T cell receptor beta chains derived from one specimen sequenced in a study of regulatory T cells in long-lasting Graves disease. CDR3 regions were amplified by Arm-PCR using iRepertoire HTBI primers to build TCR beta libraries. MiXCR, applied by TCRdb to the multiplex PCR reads, yields one record per CDR3 protein. Of some 450,000 distinct CDR3 sequences listed, around 22% are singletons. Time point denoted: persistent/refractory GD, antithyroid drugs over 5 years with positive TRAb. Researchers made the TCR library from RNA that was extracted from PBMCs. The sample here was peripheral blood mononuclear cells (PBMCs), taken when the disease was refractory, from a patient treated with antithyroid drugs. These receptors came from a female donor with Graves disease.

This clonotype was seen at least ten times. The chain joins TRBV28 to TRBJ1-1; D perhaps matches TRBD1 (6 bases). Trimming cost V 1 base and J 2 bases, with 11 bases left between them. CDR3 size: 15 residues. Per the germline V gene, CDR1 is MDHEN and CDR2 is SYDVKM. The CDR3 nucleotides read TGTGCCAGCAGTTTATCAGGGGCAGTAAACACTGAAGCTTTCTTT. Protein sequence: CASSLSGAVNTEAFF.

The table lists this clonotype with a few counts. This chain uses TRBV20-1 with TRBJ1-3; D gene unclear. The CDR3 loop spans 13 amino acids. Germline V CDR1 and CDR2: DFQATT, SNEGSKA (reference sequence). Deletions cut 5 bases from V and 4 bases from J, with 12 bases between. For the CDR3, the DNA is TGCAGTGCTCTGACAAGTCTAGGAAACACCATATATTTT. As protein: CSALTSLGNTIYF.

This chain joins TRBV20-1 and TRBJ1-6, with 10 bases identical to TRBD1. With 3 bases clipped from V and 7 bases from J, the junction kept 9 bases outside the gene matches. Germline V lookup: CDR1 DFQATT, CDR2 SNEGSKA (reference sequence). This CDR3 is built from 16 residues. Written as DNA, the CDR3 is TGCAGTGCTAGGGGGACCCCGGGACAGGGGAATTCACCCCTCCACTTT. Translation: CSARGTPGQGNSPLHF.

The chain has TRBV19 and TRBJ2-3; D might be TRBD2 (6 bases). Trimming removed 2 bases from V and 9 bases from J, with 15 bases in between. This CDR3 is 14 amino acids long. The V gene's germline CDR1 is LNHDA and CDR2 SQIVND (reference sequence). CDR3 DNA sequence: TGTGCCAGTAGTATACCGGCGGAGGGCGAAACGCAGTATTTT. Protein product: CASSIPAEGETQYF.

This clonotype showed up just a few times. The chain employs TRBV7-2 and TRBJ2-4; the D is unclear. This CDR3 has 15 amino acids. Trimming pared 5 bases from V and 2 bases from J, leaving 13 bases between. Germline V CDR1 and CDR2: SGHTA, FQGNSA. The CDR3 region is CASSPPGRSKNIQYF. CDR3 nucleotide sequence: TGTGCCAGCAGCCCACCGGGCCGTTCCAAAAACATTCAGTACTTC.